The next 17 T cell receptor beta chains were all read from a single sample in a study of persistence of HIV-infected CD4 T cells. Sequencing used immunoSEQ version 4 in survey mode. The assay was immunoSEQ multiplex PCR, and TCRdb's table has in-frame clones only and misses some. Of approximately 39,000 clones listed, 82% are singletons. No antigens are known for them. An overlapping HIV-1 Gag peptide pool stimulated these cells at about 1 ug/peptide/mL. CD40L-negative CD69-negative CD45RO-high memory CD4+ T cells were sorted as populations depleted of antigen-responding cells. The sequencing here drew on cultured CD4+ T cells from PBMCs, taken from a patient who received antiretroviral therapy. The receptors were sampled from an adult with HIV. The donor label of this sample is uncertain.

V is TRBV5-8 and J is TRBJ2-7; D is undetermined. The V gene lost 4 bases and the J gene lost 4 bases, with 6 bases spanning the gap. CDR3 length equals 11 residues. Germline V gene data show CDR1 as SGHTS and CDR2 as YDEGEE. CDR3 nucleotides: TGTGCCAGCAGCCGGAATTACGAGCAGTACTTC. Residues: CASSRNYEQYF. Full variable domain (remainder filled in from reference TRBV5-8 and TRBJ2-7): EAGVTQSPTHLIKTRGQQATLRCSPISGHTSVYWYQQALGLGLQFLLWYDEGEERNRGNFPPRFSGRQFPNYSSELNVNALELEDSALYLCASSRNYEQYFGPGTRLTVT.

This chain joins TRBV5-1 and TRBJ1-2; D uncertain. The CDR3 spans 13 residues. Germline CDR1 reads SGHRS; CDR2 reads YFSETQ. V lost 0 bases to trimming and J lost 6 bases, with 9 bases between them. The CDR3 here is CASSLVAGDGYTF. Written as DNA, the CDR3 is TGCGCCAGCAGCTTGGTAGCGGGAGATGGCTACACCTTC.

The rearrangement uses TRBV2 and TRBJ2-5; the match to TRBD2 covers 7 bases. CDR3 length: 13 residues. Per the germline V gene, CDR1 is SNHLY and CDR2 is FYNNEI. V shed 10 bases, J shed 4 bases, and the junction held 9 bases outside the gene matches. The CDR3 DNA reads TGTGCCACTAGAGCGGGGCCCTTAGAGACCCAGTACTTC. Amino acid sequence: CATRAGPLETQYF.

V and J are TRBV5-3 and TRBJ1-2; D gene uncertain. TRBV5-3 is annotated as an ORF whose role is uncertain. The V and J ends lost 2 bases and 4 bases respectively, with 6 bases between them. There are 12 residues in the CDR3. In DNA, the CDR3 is TGTGCCAGAAGCTTCCAGAGCTATGGCTACACCTTC. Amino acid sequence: CARSFQSYGYTF.

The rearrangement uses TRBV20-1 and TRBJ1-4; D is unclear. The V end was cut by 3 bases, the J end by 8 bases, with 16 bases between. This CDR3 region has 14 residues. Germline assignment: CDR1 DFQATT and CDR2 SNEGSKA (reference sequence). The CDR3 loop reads CSASDVRAHEKLFF. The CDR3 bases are TGCAGTGCTAGTGATGTACGTGCCCACGAAAAACTGTTTTTT.

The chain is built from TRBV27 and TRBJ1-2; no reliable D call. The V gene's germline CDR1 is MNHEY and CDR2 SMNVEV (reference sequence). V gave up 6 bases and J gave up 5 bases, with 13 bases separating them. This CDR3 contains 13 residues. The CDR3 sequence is CASSPSGSYGYTF. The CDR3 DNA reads TGTGCCAGCAGCCCCAGCGGAAGTTATGGCTACACCTTC.

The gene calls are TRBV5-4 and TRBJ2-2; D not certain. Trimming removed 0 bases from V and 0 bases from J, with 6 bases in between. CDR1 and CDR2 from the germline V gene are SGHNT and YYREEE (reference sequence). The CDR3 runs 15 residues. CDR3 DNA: TGTGCCAGCAGCTTGGGACTGCCGAACACCGGGGAGCTGTTTTTT. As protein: CASSLGLPNTGELFF.

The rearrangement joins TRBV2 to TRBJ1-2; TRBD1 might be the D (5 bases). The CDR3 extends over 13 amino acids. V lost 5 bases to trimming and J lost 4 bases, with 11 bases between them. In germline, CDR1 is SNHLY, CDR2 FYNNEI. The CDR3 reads CASSTGGTYGYTF. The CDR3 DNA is TGTGCCAGCAGTACGGGGGGGACCTATGGCTACACCTTC.

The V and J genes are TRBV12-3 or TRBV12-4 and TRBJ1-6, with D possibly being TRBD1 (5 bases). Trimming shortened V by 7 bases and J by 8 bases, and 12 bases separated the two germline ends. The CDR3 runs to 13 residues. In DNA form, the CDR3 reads TGTGCCAGCACAGGGTTTCGGGATTCACCCCTCCACTTT. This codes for CASTGFRDSPLHF.

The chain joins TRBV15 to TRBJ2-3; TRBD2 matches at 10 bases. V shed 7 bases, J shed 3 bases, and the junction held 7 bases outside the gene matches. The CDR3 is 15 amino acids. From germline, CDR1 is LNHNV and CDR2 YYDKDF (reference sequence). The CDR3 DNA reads TGTGCCACCAAAGCGGGGGGGCCGGAAACAGATACGCAGTATTTT. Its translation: CATKAGGPETDTQYF.

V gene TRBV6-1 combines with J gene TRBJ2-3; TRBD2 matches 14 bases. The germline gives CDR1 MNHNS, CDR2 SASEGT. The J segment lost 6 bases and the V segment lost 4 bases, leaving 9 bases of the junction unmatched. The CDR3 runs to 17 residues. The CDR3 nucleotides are TGTGCCAGCAGTGTCGGGGTGACTAGCGGGGGGGCGGATACGCAGTATTTT. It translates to CASSVGVTSGGADTQYF.

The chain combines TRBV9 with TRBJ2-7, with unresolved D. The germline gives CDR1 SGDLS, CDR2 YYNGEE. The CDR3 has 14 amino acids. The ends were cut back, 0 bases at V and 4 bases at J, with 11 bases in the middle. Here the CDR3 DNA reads TGTGCCAGCAGCGTAGATAGGGATCGGTACGAGCAGTACTTC. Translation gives CASSVDRDRYEQYF.

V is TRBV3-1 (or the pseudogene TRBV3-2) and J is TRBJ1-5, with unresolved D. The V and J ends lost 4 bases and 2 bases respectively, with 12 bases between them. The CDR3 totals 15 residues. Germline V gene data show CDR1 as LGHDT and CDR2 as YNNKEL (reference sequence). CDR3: CASSPNAGGNQPQHF. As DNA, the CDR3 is TGTGCCAGCAGCCCGAATGCGGGAGGCAATCAGCCCCAGCATTTT.

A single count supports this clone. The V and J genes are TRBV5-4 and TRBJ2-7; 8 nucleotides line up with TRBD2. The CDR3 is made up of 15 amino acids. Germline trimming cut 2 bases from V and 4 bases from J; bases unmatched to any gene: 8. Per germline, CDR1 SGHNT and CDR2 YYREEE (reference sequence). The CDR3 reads CASSLPGLGGYEQYF. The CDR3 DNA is TGTGCCAGCAGCTTACCGGGACTAGGCGGGTACGAGCAGTACTTC.

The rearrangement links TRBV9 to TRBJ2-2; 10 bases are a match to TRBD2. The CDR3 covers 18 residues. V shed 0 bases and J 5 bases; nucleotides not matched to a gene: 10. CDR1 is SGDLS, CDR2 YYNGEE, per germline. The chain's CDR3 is CASSVAGGAGGRTGELFF. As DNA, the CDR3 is TGTGCCAGCAGCGTAGCCGGTGGAGCGGGGGGGCGTACCGGGGAGCTGTTTTTT. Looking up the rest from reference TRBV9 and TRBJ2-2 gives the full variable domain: DSGVTQTPKHLITATGQRVTLRCSPRSGDLSVYWYQQSLDQGLQFLIQYYNGEERAKGNILERFSAQQFPDLHSELNLSSLELGDSALYFCASSVAGGAGGRTGELFFGEGSRLTVL.

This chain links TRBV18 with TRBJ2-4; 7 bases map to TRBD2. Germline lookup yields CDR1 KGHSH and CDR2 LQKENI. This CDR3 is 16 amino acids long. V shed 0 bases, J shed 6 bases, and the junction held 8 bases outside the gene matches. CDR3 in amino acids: CASSPPGRGDGNIQYF. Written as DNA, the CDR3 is TGTGCCAGCTCACCACCGGGGAGGGGTGATGGAAACATTCAGTACTTC.

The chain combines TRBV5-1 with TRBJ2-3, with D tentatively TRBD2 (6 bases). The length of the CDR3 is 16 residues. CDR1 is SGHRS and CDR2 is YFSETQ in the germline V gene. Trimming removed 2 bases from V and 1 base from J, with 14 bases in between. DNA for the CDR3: TGCGCCAGCAGCTTTGGAGGGCTGGGTGGCACAGATACGCAGTATTTT. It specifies CASSFGGLGGTDTQYF. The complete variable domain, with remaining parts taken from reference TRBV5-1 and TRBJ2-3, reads KAGVTQTPRYLIKTRGQQVTLSCSPISGHRSVSWYQQTPGQGLQFLFEYFSETQRNKGNFPGRFSGRQFSNSRSEMNVSTLELGDSALYLCASSFGGLGGTDTQYFGPGTRLTVL.